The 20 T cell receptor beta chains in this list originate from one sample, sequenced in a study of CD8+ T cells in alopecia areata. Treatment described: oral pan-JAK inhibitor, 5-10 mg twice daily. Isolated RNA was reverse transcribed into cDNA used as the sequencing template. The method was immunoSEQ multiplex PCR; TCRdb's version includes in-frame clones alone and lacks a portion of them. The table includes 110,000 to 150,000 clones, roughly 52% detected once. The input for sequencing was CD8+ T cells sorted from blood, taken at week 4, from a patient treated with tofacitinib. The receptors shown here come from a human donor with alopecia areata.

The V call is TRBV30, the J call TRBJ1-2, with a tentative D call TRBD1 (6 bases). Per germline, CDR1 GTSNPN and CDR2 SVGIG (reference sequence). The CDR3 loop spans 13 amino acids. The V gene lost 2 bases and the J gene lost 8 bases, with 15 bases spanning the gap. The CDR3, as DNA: TGTGCCTGGAGTTTGGATACAGGGTACGGCTACACCTTC. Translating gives CAWSLDTGYGYTF.

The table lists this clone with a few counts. The CDR3 bases are TGTGCCAGCAGCTATAGCACGGGCCCCACTATGGGCTACACCTTC. It encodes CASSYSTGPTMGYTF. The chain carries TRBV13 and TRBJ1-2; D is uncertain. The CDR3 is 15 amino acids. The germline V gene encodes CDR1 PRHDT and CDR2 FYEKMQ (reference sequence). V lost 4 bases to trimming and J lost 8 bases, with 20 bases between them. The entire variable domain, with the rest obtained from reference TRBV13 and TRBJ1-2, is as follows: AAGVIQSPRHLIKEKRETATLKCYPIPRHDTVYWYQQGPGQDPQFLISFYEKMQSDKGSIPDRFSAQQFSDYHSELNMSSLELGDSALYFCASSYSTGPTMGYTFGSGTRLTVV.

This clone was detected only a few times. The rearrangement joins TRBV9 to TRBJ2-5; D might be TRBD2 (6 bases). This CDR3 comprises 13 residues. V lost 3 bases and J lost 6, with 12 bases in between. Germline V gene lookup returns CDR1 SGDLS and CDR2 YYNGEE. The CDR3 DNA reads TGTGCCAGCAGCGATCAGGGAGGAAAGACCCAGTACTTC. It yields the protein CASSDQGGKTQYF.

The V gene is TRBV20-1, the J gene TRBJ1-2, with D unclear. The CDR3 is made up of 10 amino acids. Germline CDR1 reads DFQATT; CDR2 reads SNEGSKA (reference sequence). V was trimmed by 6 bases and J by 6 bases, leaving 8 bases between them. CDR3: CSAPVDGYTF. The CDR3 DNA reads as TGCAGTGCCCCGGTGGATGGCTACACCTTC.

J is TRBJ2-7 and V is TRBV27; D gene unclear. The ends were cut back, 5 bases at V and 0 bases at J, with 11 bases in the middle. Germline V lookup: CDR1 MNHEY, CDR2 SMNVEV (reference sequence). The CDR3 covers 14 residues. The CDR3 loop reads CASSPQVLSYEQYF. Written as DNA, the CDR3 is TGTGCCAGCAGTCCTCAGGTCCTCTCCTACGAGCAGTACTTC.

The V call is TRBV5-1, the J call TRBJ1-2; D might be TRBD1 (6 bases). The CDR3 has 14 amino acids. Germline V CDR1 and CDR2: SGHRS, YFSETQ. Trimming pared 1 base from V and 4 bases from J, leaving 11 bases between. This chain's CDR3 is CASSLSGEAYGYTF. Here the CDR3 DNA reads TGCGCCAGCAGCTTGTCAGGGGAAGCCTATGGCTACACCTTC.

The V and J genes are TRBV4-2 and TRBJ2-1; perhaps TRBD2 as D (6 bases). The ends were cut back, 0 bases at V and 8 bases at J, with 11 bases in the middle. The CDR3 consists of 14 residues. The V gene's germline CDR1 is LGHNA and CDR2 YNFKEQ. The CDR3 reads CASSQDGGADEQFF. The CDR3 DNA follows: TGTGCCAGCAGCCAAGATGGCGGGGCTGATGAGCAGTTCTTC.

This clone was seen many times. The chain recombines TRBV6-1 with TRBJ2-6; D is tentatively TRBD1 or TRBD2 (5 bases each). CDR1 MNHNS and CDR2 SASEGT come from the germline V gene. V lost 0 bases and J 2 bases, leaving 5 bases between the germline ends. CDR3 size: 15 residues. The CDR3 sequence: CASSEAGAGANVLTF. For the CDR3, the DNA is TGTGCCAGCAGTGAAGCGGGGGCTGGGGCCAACGTCCTGACTTTC.

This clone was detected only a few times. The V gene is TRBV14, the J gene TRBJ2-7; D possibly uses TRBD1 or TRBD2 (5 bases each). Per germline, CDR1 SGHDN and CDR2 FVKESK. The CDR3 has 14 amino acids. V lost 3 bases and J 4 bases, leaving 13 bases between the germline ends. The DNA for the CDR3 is TGTGCCAGCAGCCACAAGCAGGGAGTGTACGAGCAGTACTTC. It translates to CASSHKQGVYEQYF.

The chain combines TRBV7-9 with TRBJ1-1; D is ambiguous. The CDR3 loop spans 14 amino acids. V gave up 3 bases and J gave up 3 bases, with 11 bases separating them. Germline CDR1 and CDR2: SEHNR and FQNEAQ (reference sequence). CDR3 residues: CASSFFADDTEAFF. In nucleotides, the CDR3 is TGTGCCAGCAGCTTTTTCGCAGACGACACTGAAGCTTTCTTT.

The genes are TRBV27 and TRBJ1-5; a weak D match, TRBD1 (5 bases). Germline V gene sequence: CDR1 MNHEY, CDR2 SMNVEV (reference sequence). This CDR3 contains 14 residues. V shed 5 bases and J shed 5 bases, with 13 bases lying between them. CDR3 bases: TGTGCCAGCAGTGCCACGACAGAATATCAGCCCCAGCATTTT. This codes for CASSATTEYQPQHF.

The CDR3 loop reads CASSFRIGDEQFF. The CDR3 DNA follows: TGTGCCAGCAGCTTTCGCATAGGCGATGAGCAGTTCTTC. The genes are TRBV13 and TRBJ2-1; D unclear. The CDR3 extends over 13 amino acids. The ends were cut back, 3 bases at V and 8 bases at J, with 11 bases in the middle. CDR1 and CDR2 (germline): PRHDT, FYEKMQ (reference sequence).

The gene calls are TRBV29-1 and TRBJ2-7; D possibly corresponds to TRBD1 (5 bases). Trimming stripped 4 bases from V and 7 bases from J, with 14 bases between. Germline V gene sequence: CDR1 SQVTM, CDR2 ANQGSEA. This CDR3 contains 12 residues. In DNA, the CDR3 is TGCAGCGTTGCAGGGATTAACTCAGAGCAGTACTTC. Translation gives CSVAGINSEQYF.

As DNA, the CDR3 is TGTGCCAGCAGCTCTACATCCGTAGCCCTCCACTTT. It codes for CASSSTSVALHF. V usage is TRBV7-8 and J usage is TRBJ1-6; D remains unclear. The CDR3 loop spans 12 amino acids. The V gene lost 4 bases and the J gene lost 14 bases, with 12 bases spanning the gap. The germline gives CDR1 SGHVS, CDR2 FQNEAQ.

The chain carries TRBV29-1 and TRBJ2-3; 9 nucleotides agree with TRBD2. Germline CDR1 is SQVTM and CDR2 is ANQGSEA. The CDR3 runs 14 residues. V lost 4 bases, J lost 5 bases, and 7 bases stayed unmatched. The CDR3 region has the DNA TGCAGCGTTGTTACGGGACTAGCAGGAGATACGCAGTATTTT. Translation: CSVVTGLAGDTQYF.

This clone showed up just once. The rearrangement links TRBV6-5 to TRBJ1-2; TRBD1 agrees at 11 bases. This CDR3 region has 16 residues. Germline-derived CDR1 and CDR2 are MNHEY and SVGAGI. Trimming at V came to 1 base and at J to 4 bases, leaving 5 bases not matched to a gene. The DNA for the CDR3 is TGTGCCAGCAGTTACTTGGACAGGGGGCAGATCTATGGCTACACCTTC. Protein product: CASSYLDRGQIYGYTF.

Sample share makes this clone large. This chain's CDR3 is CASSDTGDSPLHF. The CDR3 nucleotides are TGTGCCAGCAGCGACACAGGGGATTCACCCCTCCACTTT. This rearrangement joins TRBV7-8 to TRBJ1-6, with 7 nucleotides matching TRBD1. The CDR3 contains 13 residues. The ends lost 5 bases at V and 8 bases at J; junction bases unmatched: 3. Per the germline V gene, CDR1 is SGHVS and CDR2 is FQNEAQ.

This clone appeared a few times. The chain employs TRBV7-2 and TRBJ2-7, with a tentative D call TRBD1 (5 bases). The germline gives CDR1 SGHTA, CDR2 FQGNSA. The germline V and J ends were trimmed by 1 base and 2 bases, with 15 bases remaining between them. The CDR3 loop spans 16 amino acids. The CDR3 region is CASSLERQPIPYEQYF. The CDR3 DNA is TGTGCCAGCAGCTTAGAACGACAGCCCATCCCCTACGAGCAGTACTTC.

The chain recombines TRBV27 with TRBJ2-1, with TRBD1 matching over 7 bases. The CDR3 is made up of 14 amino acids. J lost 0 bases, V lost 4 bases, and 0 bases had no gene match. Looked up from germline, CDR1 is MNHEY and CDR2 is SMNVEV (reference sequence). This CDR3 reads CASSWDSSYNEQFF. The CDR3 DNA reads TGTGCCAGCAGTTGGGACAGCTCCTACAATGAGCAGTTCTTC.

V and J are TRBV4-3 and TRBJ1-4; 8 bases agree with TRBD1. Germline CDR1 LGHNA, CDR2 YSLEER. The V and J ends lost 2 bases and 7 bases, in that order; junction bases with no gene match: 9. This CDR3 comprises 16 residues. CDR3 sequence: CASSQNLGQDGEKLFF. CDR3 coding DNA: TGCGCCAGCAGCCAAAATTTGGGACAGGACGGTGAAAAACTGTTTTTT.